What follows are 19 T cell receptor beta chains derived from one specimen sequenced in a study of HIV-infected patients and healthy controls. The repertoire came from unfractionated whole blood and reflected all unsorted peripheral T cells. Alpha and beta constant-region primers primed reverse transcription of approximately 0.55 ug RNA. Separate chain-specific third strand synthesis with multiplexing indices produced the alpha and beta libraries. MiXCR, run by TCRdb on the 5' RACE reads, gives a single entry per CDR3 protein. This sample has approximately 9,400 distinct CDR3 sequences, with 7% to 9% found just once. Sequenced sample: blood. Source of these receptors: an adult in good health.

This clonotype is medium-sized. The chain carries TRBV12-3 or TRBV12-4 and TRBJ2-3; 8 nucleotides match TRBD1. Trimming took 6 bases from V and 0 from J; bases not matched to a gene: 5. The CDR3 spans 15 residues. CDR3: CASRRDRGSTDTQYF. CDR3 sequence (DNA): TGTGCCAGCAGAAGAGACAGGGGAAGCACAGATACGCAGTATTTT.

The chain uses TRBV5-5 and TRBJ1-1; D is undetermined. The CDR3 is 16 amino acids. Germline V CDR1 and CDR2: SGHKS, YYEKEE (reference sequence). V lost 3 bases to trimming and J lost 3 bases, with 18 bases between them. The DNA of the CDR3 is TGTGCCAGCAGCTCCGCGATAAGGGCATTGGACACTGAAGCTTTCTTT. Its translation is CASSSAIRALDTEAFF.

In its sample, this clonotype was seen many times. J is TRBJ2-5 and V is TRBV11-1; 7 nucleotides line up with TRBD1. Germline trimming cut 5 bases from V and 2 bases from J; bases unmatched to any gene: 2. This CDR3 is built from 13 residues. Germline V CDR1 and CDR2: SGHAT, FQDESV (reference sequence). The CDR3 protein is CASSRDRQETQYF. CDR3 nucleotide sequence: TGTGCCAGCAGCCGGGACAGACAAGAGACCCAGTACTTC.

For this clonotype: Mismatch with germline at one junction end may stem from a read error. The V and J genes are TRBV4-1 and TRBJ1-2; D may be TRBD1 (6 bases). Germline CDR1 reads MGHRA; CDR2 reads YSYEKL. The CDR3 covers 14 residues. The CDR3 here is CASSLISQGVIPSF. The CDR3 DNA sequence: TGCGCCAGCAGTCTAATTTCACAGGGCGTAATCCCCTCCTTC.

Many counts were recorded for this clonotype. The J gene is TRBJ2-1, the V gene TRBV3-1; no clear D. In germline, CDR1 is LGHDT, CDR2 YNNKEL (reference sequence). The CDR3 is 12 amino acids. V lost 4 bases to trimming and J lost 5 bases, with 6 bases between them. The CDR3 coding sequence is TGTGCCAGCAGCCGACCCAACAATGAGCAGTTCTTC. Encoded protein: CASSRPNNEQFF.

This clonotype is categorized as medium-sized. The V call is TRBV4-2, the J call TRBJ1-5; weak D call: TRBD1 (6 bases). This CDR3 spans 15 amino acids. Trimming shortened V by 1 base and J by 4 bases, and 11 bases separated the two germline ends. From germline, CDR1 is LGHNA and CDR2 YNFKEQ. CDR3 nucleotides: TGTGCCAGCAGCCAAGCGGGGCAGGGGAATCAGCCCCAGCATTTT. Translation gives CASSQAGQGNQPQHF.

This clonotype occurred many times. This rearrangement joins TRBV24-1 to TRBJ2-3, with 10 bases matching TRBD2. Germline V gives CDR1 KGHDR, CDR2 SFDVKD. V shed 2 bases and J 2 bases; nucleotides not matched to a gene: 15. The CDR3 runs 20 residues. The CDR3 spells CATSDSGLAAPQGFTDTQYF. The CDR3 DNA reads as TGTGCCACCAGTGATTCCGGACTAGCGGCCCCTCAAGGCTTCACAGATACGCAGTATTTT.

In its sample, this clonotype was seen many times. This chain uses TRBV20-1 with TRBJ2-3, with 12 bases fitting TRBD2. Per the germline V gene, CDR1 is DFQATT and CDR2 is SNEGSKA (reference sequence). The CDR3 sequence is 15 residues long. The CDR3 loop reads CRPSPSGGGGPTQYF. The CDR3, as DNA: TGCAGGCCCTCCCCTAGCGGGGGGGGGGGGCCTACGCAGTATTTT.

This rearrangement joins TRBV5-4 to TRBJ2-1; 7 bases are a match to TRBD2. In germline, CDR1 is SGHNT, CDR2 YYREEE (reference sequence). The J segment lost 1 base and the V segment lost 4 bases, leaving 5 bases of the junction unmatched. This CDR3 has 15 residues. The CDR3 nucleotides read TGTGCCAGCAGCCCGACTAGCCTTTCCTACAATGAGCAGTTCTTC. It specifies CASSPTSLSYNEQFF.

This clonotype was observed many times. The chain has TRBV6-6 and TRBJ2-4, with 8 bases that match TRBD2. Looked up from germline, CDR1 is MNHNY and CDR2 is SVGAGI (reference sequence). J lost 0 bases, V lost 6 bases, and 1 base had no gene match. The CDR3 covers 14 residues. The CDR3 sequence is CASRTSGAKNIQYF. DNA for the CDR3: TGTGCCAGCAGAACTAGCGGAGCCAAAAACATTCAGTACTTC.

This clonotype was detected many times. The rearrangement joins TRBV7-2 to TRBJ2-3; 10 bases agree with TRBD2. This CDR3 has 23 residues. The ends lost 2 bases at V and 5 bases at J; junction bases unmatched: 28. The germline gives CDR1 SGHTA, CDR2 FQGNSA. The CDR3 loop is CASSLKPGIGASGGPEPRDTQYF. The CDR3 region has the DNA TGTGCCAGCAGCTTAAAACCGGGGATAGGTGCTAGCGGGGGCCCCGAGCCACGAGATACGCAGTATTTT.

This clonotype qualifies as medium-sized. The chain recombines TRBV7-3 with TRBJ2-7, with a possible D match to TRBD2 (5 bases). Germline loops: CDR1 SGHTA, CDR2 FQGTGA. Trimming removed 5 bases at V and 6 bases at J, with 11 bases between. This CDR3 is built from 12 residues. CDR3 protein: CASSPGIVEQYF. As DNA, the CDR3 is TGTGCCAGCAGCCCCGGGATTGTCGAGCAGTACTTC. Supplemented by reference TRBV7-3 and TRBJ2-7, the full variable domain reads GAGVSQTPSNKVTEKGKYVELRCDPISGHTALYWYRQSLGQGPEFLIYFQGTGAADDSGLPNDRFFAVRPEGSVSTLKIQRTERGDSAVYLCASSPGIVEQYFGPGTRLTVT.

This clonotype has ten or more counts. The gene calls are TRBV5-1 and TRBJ1-4; D might be TRBD1 (5 bases). Between the trimmed V and J ends, which lost 4 bases and 6 bases, there was a span of 10 bases. The CDR3 spans 13 residues. Germline V gene sequence: CDR1 SGHRS, CDR2 YFSETQ. This chain's CDR3 is CASSTGQDEKLFF. The CDR3 DNA is TGCGCCAGCAGCACCGGACAAGATGAAAAACTGTTTTTT. The complete variable domain, with remaining parts taken from reference TRBV5-1 and TRBJ1-4, reads KAGVTQTPRYLIKTRGQQVTLSCSPISGHRSVSWYQQTPGQGLQFLFEYFSETQRNKGNFPGRFSGRQFSNSRSEMNVSTLELGDSALYLCASSTGQDEKLFFGSGTQLSVL.

This clonotype rates as medium-sized. The chain employs TRBV6-2 or TRBV6-3 and TRBJ2-6; D gene ambiguous. Germline V CDR1 and CDR2: MNHEY, SVGEGT. The CDR3 covers 16 residues. V lost 8 bases, J lost 1 base, and 15 bases lay in between. The CDR3 protein is CASSTPHPSGANVLTF. The CDR3, as DNA: TGTGCCAGCTCCACCCCCCACCCGTCTGGGGCCAACGTCCTGACTTTC.

This clonotype has only a few counts. The J gene is TRBJ2-1, the V gene TRBV11-2; 16 bases are shared with TRBD2. The CDR3 totals 19 residues. The V and J ends lost 1 base and 6 bases, in that order; junction bases with no gene match: 9. Germline assignment: CDR1 SGHAT and CDR2 FQNNGV. The CDR3 nucleotides are TGTGCCAGCAGCTTAGCGGGACTAGCGGGGGGGGGACCGGCCAATGAGCAGTTCTTC. Protein sequence: CASSLAGLAGGGPANEQFF.

This clonotype is medium-sized (0.01 to 0.1%). The chain is built from TRBV19 and TRBJ1-5, with TRBD1 identical over 10 bases. With V trimmed by 6 bases and J by 3 bases, 5 bases remained unmatched. CDR3 length: 15 residues. Germline V gene data show CDR1 as LNHDA and CDR2 as SQIVND (reference sequence). The CDR3 nucleotides are TGTGCCAGTAGGATGGACAGGGGGAACAATCAGCCCCAGCATTTT. This gives the protein CASRMDRGNNQPQHF.

By frequency in the sample, this clonotype is medium-sized. The chain is built from TRBV29-1 and TRBJ2-3, with TRBD1 as a possible D gene (5 bases). Germline V lookup: CDR1 SQVTM, CDR2 ANQGSEA. This CDR3 region has 16 residues. V was pared by 3 bases and J by 0 bases, with 16 bases between. The CDR3 loop reads CSVEGRTFSSTDTQYF. As DNA, the CDR3 is TGCAGCGTTGAGGGTAGGACATTTTCTAGCACAGATACGCAGTATTTT.

This sequence joins TRBV21-1 and TRBJ2-7; whether TRBD2, the table's D call, matches the DNA was not checked. TRBV21-1 is a pseudogene segment. The CDR3 is 14 residues long. The CDR3 loop reads CASSKFAGEYEQYF. The CDR3 DNA follows: TGTGCCAGCAGCAAATTTGCGGGAGAATACGAGCAGTACTTC.

This clonotype ranks as medium-sized. This rearrangement joins TRBV6-5 to TRBJ2-7; 11 nucleotides align to TRBD2. After removal of 6 bases from V and 5 bases from J, the junction contained 0 bases not matched to a gene. This CDR3 region has 12 residues. Germline CDR1 is MNHEY and CDR2 is SVGAGI. CDR3 loop: CASRTSGNEQYF. The CDR3, as DNA: TGTGCCAGCAGGACTAGCGGGAACGAGCAGTACTTC.